Included here is one T cell receptor beta chain sequence, with context. The antigen remains unidentified. This entry comes from a study of breast tumors, draining lymph nodes, adjacent tissues. Study-wide findings and caveats: The data were judged consistent with most tumor T cells coming from lymph node and expanding in tumor. Tumor TCR diversity was below lymph nodes but above nontumor tissue. Compared with basal-like, luminal-like tumors shared significantly more repertoire with nontumor tissue. Tumor T cell lymph node origin was a supported hypothesis, not proven.

There are 12 residues in the CDR3. Trimming shortened V by 5 bases and J by 9 bases, and 8 bases separated the two germline ends. CDR1 is LNHDA and CDR2 is SQIVND in the germline V gene (reference sequence). TCRdb redid the calling of the multiplex PCR reads with MiXCR, one entry per CDR3 protein. In the table there are about 52,000 distinct CDR3 sequences, roughly 41% of which are singletons. The chain employs TRBV19 and TRBJ1-6; D is ambiguous. The sequence derives from a female donor with breast cancer. Some clones in this sample may be carry-over from other donors' samples. Sequenced sample: breast tumor tissue. CDR3: CASSSHGSPLHF. The CDR3 region has the DNA TGTGCCAGTAGTTCCCATGGTTCACCCCTCCACTTT.